Included here is one TCR beta chain sequence, with context. Its antigen remains unidentified. This sample is part of a study of identical twins. Study-wide results and caveats: Abundant beta clonotypes from cord blood bore fewer insertions; memory repertoires lacked this pattern.

Template switching added a universal primer site; cDNA carried unique molecular identifiers. One entry per CDR3 protein results from TCRdb running MiXCR on the 5' RACE reads. The table shows more than 200,000 distinct CDR3 sequences, with around a tenth occurring only once. J was trimmed by 0 bases and V by 3 bases; bases with no gene match: 8. The CDR3 consists of 17 residues. Germline CDR1 is SEHNR and CDR2 is FQNEAQ (reference sequence). Healthy Caucasian individuals made up all the donors. The sequencing sample was made of memory (CD45RO+) T cells sorted from blood. The chain links TRBV7-9 to TRBJ2-1; TRBD1 aligns across 7 bases. This sequence originates from a woman aged 18-29 years in good health. The CDR3 coding sequence is TGTGCCAGCAGCTTCGTCAGGGACAGTCGCTCCTACAATGAGCAGTTCTTC. Encoded protein: CASSFVRDSRSYNEQFF. Together with reference TRBV7-9 and TRBJ2-1, the CDR3 gives the full variable domain: DTGVSQNPRHKITKRGQNVTFRCDPISEHNRLYWYRQTLGQGPEFLTYFQNEAQLEKSRLLSDRFSAERPKGSFSTLEIQRTEQGDSAMYLCASSFVRDSRSYNEQFFGPGTRLTVL.